The entry below gives a single T cell receptor beta chain sequence along with its context. As yet, its antigen is unknown. This sample is part of a study of T cell repertoires in aging, cancer and after chemotherapy. The study's findings and limits: In cancer patients, declining TCR diversity with age involved lost richness and lost evenness.

A mixed TRB-A/B primer pool amplified rearranged TRB by multiplex touch-down PCR. TCRdb passed the multiplex PCR reads through MiXCR, listing each CDR3 protein once. The sample has thousands of distinct CDR3 sequences; about 20% are singletons. The V gene's germline CDR1 is MDHEN and CDR2 SYDVKM. The CDR3 runs to 17 residues. With 6 bases clipped from V and 3 bases from J, the junction kept 14 bases outside the gene matches. Amplification of TCR beta used genomic DNA extracted from peripheral blood. This receptor was taken from a human donor with a blood cancer. Sequenced sample: blood. The gene calls are TRBV28 and TRBJ1-5, with 7 bases fitting TRBD1. For the CDR3, the DNA is TGTGCCAGCAGAAAGACTCAGGGGGGCTTCTCCAATCAGCCCCAGCATTTT. This gives the protein CASRKTQGGFSNQPQHF.